Listed here are 24 T cell receptor beta chains from one sample, sequenced in a study of blood T cell repertoires in COVID-19. The data were produced by immunoSEQ multiplex PCR, yet TCRdb's version contains in-frame clones alone and is incomplete. The data hold over 150,000 clones, with about 90% observed a single time. Sequencing used PBMCs or T cells enriched from blood (not recorded which). Receptors originate from a woman aged 45-65 years who had recovered from COVID-19.

This clone has a single count. The chain's CDR3 is CASSLAGGGAATEAFF. The CDR3 coding sequence is TGTGCCAGCAGCTTAGCGGGCGGGGGCGCGGCCACTGAAGCTTTCTTT. This rearrangement joins TRBV7-8 to TRBJ1-1; TRBD1 is a possible D gene (6 bases). The length of the CDR3 is 16 residues. The V and J ends lost 0 bases and 4 bases respectively, with 15 bases between them. Germline lookup yields CDR1 SGHVS and CDR2 FQNEAQ.

This clone was counted once. The rearrangement joins TRBV5-4 to TRBJ1-5; no firm D call. Germline V gene lookup returns CDR1 SGHNT and CDR2 YYREEE (reference sequence). This CDR3 region has 15 residues. Trimming pared 2 bases from V and 0 bases from J, leaving 9 bases between. This CDR3 is CASSFGGISNQPQHF. The DNA for the CDR3 is TGTGCCAGCAGCTTTGGCGGTATTAGCAATCAGCCCCAGCATTTT.

This clone has just a few counts. The V call is TRBV20-1, the J call TRBJ2-1; a possible D gene is TRBD1 (6 bases). V dropped 3 bases and J dropped 9 bases, with 15 bases sitting between them. CDR3 length equals 13 residues. Germline CDR1 is DFQATT and CDR2 is SNEGSKA (reference sequence). CDR3 bases: TGCAGTGCTAGTGACTACAGGGTCAGTGAGCAGTTCTTC. Encoded protein: CSASDYRVSEQFF.

The chain employs TRBV5-6 and TRBJ2-5; TRBD1 agrees at 8 bases. The germline CDR1 and CDR2 sequences are SGHDT and YYEEEE. CDR3 size: 16 residues. Trimming at V came to 4 bases and at J to 0 bases, leaving 8 bases not matched to a gene. The CDR3 DNA sequence: TGTGCCAGCAGCGCAGGGACAGGAGCATACCAAGAGACCCAGTACTTC. This encodes CASSAGTGAYQETQYF. The full variable domain, rest sourced from reference TRBV5-6 and TRBJ2-5, is DAGVTQSPTHLIKTRGQQVTLRCSPKSGHDTVSWYQQALGQGPQFIFQYYEEEERQRGNFPDRFSGHQFPNYSSELNVNALLLGDSALYLCASSAGTGAYQETQYFGPGTRLLVL.

This clone came up a few times. The chain is built from TRBV30 and TRBJ2-7, with D possibly TRBD1 on 5 matching bases. V lost 3 bases and J lost 0, with 12 bases in between. The CDR3 has 14 amino acids. Germline CDR1 reads GTSNPN; CDR2 reads SVGIG (reference sequence). The CDR3, as DNA: TGTGCCTGGAGAAATACAGGCAGCTCCTACGAGCAGTACTTC. Translation: CAWRNTGSSYEQYF. The full variable domain, in which reference TRBV30 and TRBJ2-7 provide the parts outside the CDR3, is SQTIHQWPATLVQPVGSPLSLECTVEGTSNPNLYWYRQAAGRGLQLLFYSVGIGQISSEVPQNLSASRPQDRQFILSSKKLLLSDSGFYLCAWRNTGSSYEQYFGPGTRLTVT.

This chain uses TRBV6-2 or TRBV6-3 with TRBJ2-1, with D possibly matching TRBD1 (6 bases). Trimming cost V 6 bases and J 7 bases, with 19 bases left between them. Germline loops: CDR1 MNHEY, CDR2 SVGEGT. The CDR3 length is 15 residues. Written as DNA, the CDR3 is TGTGCCAGCAGCCTCCGGCAGGGGTATGTAAATGAGCAGTTCTTC. It translates to CASSLRQGYVNEQFF.

CDR3 sequence reads: CASSRTTDKLFF. The CDR3 DNA reads TGTGCCAGCAGCCGGACAACCGACAAACTGTTTTTT. This sequence joins TRBV28 and TRBJ1-4; D possibly corresponds to TRBD1 (5 bases). Trimming shortened V by 6 bases and J by 11 bases, and 13 bases separated the two germline ends. Germline V CDR1 and CDR2: MDHEN, SYDVKM. The CDR3 sequence is 12 residues long.

This rearrangement joins TRBV21-1 to TRBJ1-6. TRBV21-1 is noted as a pseudogene. The length of the CDR3 is 17 residues. The CDR3 nucleotides are TGTGCCAGCAGCAAAGGAGGCAAGAGCTCCTATAATTCACCCCTCCACTTT. Amino acid sequence: CASSKGGKSSYNSPLHF.

This clone was recorded many times. The genes are TRBV7-9 and TRBJ2-3; D might be TRBD1 (6 bases). This CDR3 comprises 13 residues. The germline gives CDR1 SEHNR, CDR2 FQNEAQ (reference sequence). V lost 4 bases, J lost 3 bases, and 8 bases lay in between. In nucleotides, the CDR3 is TGTGCCAGCAGCTCCGACAGGACAGATACGCAGTATTTT. It encodes CASSSDRTDTQYF.

A note on this clone: The same CDR3 arises from other DNA sequences in this sample as well. The chain is built from TRBV18 and TRBJ2-5, with 8 nucleotides matching TRBD1. V lost 3 bases and J lost 5; bases outside the gene matches: 2. Germline values: CDR1 KGHSH, CDR2 LQKENI. This CDR3 spans 13 amino acids. The CDR3 nucleotides read TGTGCCAGCTCACCTGGACAGGGTGAGACCCAGTACTTC. This codes for CASSPGQGETQYF.

The chain is built from TRBV3-1 (or the pseudogene TRBV3-2) and TRBJ2-1; D possibly corresponds to TRBD2 (6 bases). The CDR3 contains 16 residues. Trimming took 0 bases from V and 2 from J, leaving 11 bases between them. Germline loops: CDR1 LGHDT, CDR2 YNNKEL (reference sequence). CDR3 region: CASSQDPGGTYNEQFF. The CDR3 DNA is TGTGCCAGCAGCCAAGATCCGGGCGGGACCTACAATGAGCAGTTCTTC.

This clone was recorded many times. The genes are TRBV28 and TRBJ1-5, with 10 bases aligning to TRBD1. With V trimmed by 6 bases and J by 0 bases, 2 bases remained unmatched. There are 15 residues in the CDR3. CDR1 and CDR2 (germline): MDHEN, SYDVKM. CDR3 DNA sequence: TGTGCCAGCAGGAGACAGGGGGCTAGCAATCAGCCCCAGCATTTT. Protein: CASRRQGASNQPQHF.

The genes are TRBV19 and TRBJ2-3; 14 nucleotides agree with TRBD2. V was pared by 5 bases and J by 2 bases, with 6 bases of the junction left unmatched. This CDR3 comprises 17 residues. Germline CDR1 LNHDA, CDR2 SQIVND (reference sequence). CDR3 sequence reads: CASSPRTSGRSTDTQYF. The CDR3, as DNA: TGTGCCAGTAGTCCCCGGACTAGCGGGAGGTCCACAGATACGCAGTATTTT.

The chain links TRBV28 to TRBJ2-2; TRBD1 matches at 7 bases. The CDR3 sequence is 15 residues long. Unmatched junction bases numbered 7, after V lost 6 bases and J lost 3 bases. The germline CDR1 and CDR2 sequences are MDHEN and SYDVKM. The chain's CDR3 is CASSTMTGYTGELFF. The DNA of the CDR3 is TGTGCCAGCAGCACAATGACAGGGTACACCGGGGAGCTGTTTTTT.

The rearrangement uses TRBV24-1 and TRBJ1-2; 7 nucleotides agree with TRBD1. V was pared by 2 bases and J by 4 bases, with 3 bases of the junction left unmatched. From germline, CDR1 is KGHDR and CDR2 SFDVKD. The CDR3 runs to 14 residues. Written as DNA, the CDR3 is TGTGCCACCAGTGATTCCGGGACAGTCTATGGCTACACCTTC. Its translation: CATSDSGTVYGYTF.

This rearrangement joins TRBV5-6 to TRBJ1-1; TRBD1 might be the D (6 bases). CDR3 size: 15 residues. With 4 bases removed from V and 2 bases from J, the gap between germline ends came to 15 bases. The germline CDR1 and CDR2 sequences are SGHDT and YYEEEE. The CDR3 is CASSTGDRINTEAFF. In DNA, the CDR3 is TGTGCCAGCAGCACCGGAGACAGGATTAACACTGAAGCTTTCTTT.

The chain recombines TRBV3-1 (or the pseudogene TRBV3-2) with TRBJ1-2; 7 nucleotides align to TRBD1. The CDR3 has 15 residues. With V trimmed by 4 bases and J by 4 bases, 9 bases remained unmatched. The germline V gene encodes CDR1 LGHDT and CDR2 YNNKEL (reference sequence). As DNA, the CDR3 is TGTGCCAGCAGCCTTACAGGGGCGCTTGGCTATGGCTACACCTTC. Translation: CASSLTGALGYGYTF.

The CDR3 region is CASSWGQGGEQYF. Here the CDR3 DNA reads TGTGCCAGCAGTTGGGGACAGGGCGGCGAGCAGTACTTC. The J gene is TRBJ2-7, the V gene TRBV12-3 or TRBV12-4; TRBD1 matches 9 bases. Germline trimming cut 4 bases from V and 6 bases from J; bases unmatched to any gene: 4. This CDR3 has 13 residues.

The rearrangement links TRBV5-5 to TRBJ2-1; 7 bases agree with TRBD1. CDR1 and CDR2 (germline): SGHKS, YYEKEE (reference sequence). This CDR3 is 17 amino acids long. V lost 4 bases and J lost 10; bases outside the gene matches: 20. CDR3 sequence reads: CASSRTPGQMPGPEQFF. In DNA form, the CDR3 reads TGTGCCAGCAGCCGGACTCCGGGACAGATGCCGGGACCCGAGCAGTTCTTC.

This clone has more than one count but fewer than ten. The V gene is TRBV25-1, the J gene TRBJ1-1; D gene uncertain. Germline V gene data show CDR1 as MGHDK and CDR2 as SYGVNS. Trimming stripped 0 bases from V and 1 base from J, with 12 bases between. The CDR3 runs to 16 residues. CDR3 sequence: CASSEYEGLGNTEAFF. As DNA, the CDR3 is TGTGCCAGCAGTGAATACGAGGGCCTAGGGAACACTGAAGCTTTCTTT.

The chain joins TRBV12-5 to TRBJ2-7; tentative D call: TRBD1 (6 bases). The CDR3 length is 14 residues. V shed 4 bases and J shed 3 bases, with 13 bases lying between them. Germline V gives CDR1 LGHNT, CDR2 FRNRAP. The chain's CDR3 is CASGSEQGLYEQYF. Here the CDR3 DNA reads TGTGCTAGTGGTTCAGAACAGGGCCTCTACGAGCAGTACTTC.

V and J are TRBV5-5 and TRBJ1-4; TRBD1 agrees at 9 bases. Looked up from germline, CDR1 is SGHKS and CDR2 is YYEKEE (reference sequence). Trimming at V came to 3 bases and at J to 6 bases, leaving 9 bases not matched to a gene. This CDR3 has 16 residues. The CDR3 nucleotides are TGTGCCAGCAGCTCTACCTGGGGACAGGGTTATGAAAAACTGTTTTTT. This sequence encodes CASSSTWGQGYEKLFF. The full variable domain, in which reference TRBV5-5 and TRBJ1-4 provide the parts outside the CDR3, is DAGVTQSPTHLIKTRGQQVTLRCSPISGHKSVSWYQQVLGQGPQFIFQYYEKEERGRGNFPDRFSARQFPNYSSELNVNALLLGDSALYLCASSSTWGQGYEKLFFGSGTQLSVL.

This clone appeared a few times. The rearrangement links TRBV5-4 to TRBJ2-1, with a possible D match to TRBD2 (5 bases). The germline V and J ends were trimmed by 0 bases and 4 bases, with 5 bases remaining between them. CDR3 length: 13 amino acids. Germline loops: CDR1 SGHNT, CDR2 YYREEE (reference sequence). CDR3 DNA sequence: TGTGCCAGCAGCTTGGGCGGGTACAATGAGCAGTTCTTC. Translation gives CASSLGGYNEQFF. Full variable domain (missing parts from reference TRBV5-4 and TRBJ2-1): ETGVTQSPTHLIKTRGQQVTLRCSSQSGHNTVSWYQQALGQGPQFIFQYYREEENGRGNFPPRFSGLQFPNYSSELNVNALELDDSALYLCASSLGGYNEQFFGPGTRLTVL.

J is TRBJ1-2 and V is TRBV29-1; 9 nucleotides align to TRBD1. V gave up 0 bases and J gave up 8 bases; unmatched junction bases: 13. CDR1 SQVTM and CDR2 ANQGSEA come from the germline V gene. CDR3 size: 16 residues. The CDR3 sequence: CSVEDTGTGLLRGYTF. CDR3 bases: TGCAGCGTTGAAGATACGGGGACAGGGCTCCTAAGGGGCTACACCTTC.